This TCR beta chain was sequenced during a study of blood T cell repertoires in COVID-19. Study in general: Acute and convalescent COVID-19 samples came from the United States, Italy and Spain. In each case, the material was cDNA or gDNA derived from T cells, B-cell-depleted T cells, or PBMCs.

From germline, CDR1 is MDHEN and CDR2 SYDVKM. The length of the CDR3 is 15 residues. Trimming took 7 bases from V and 4 from J; bases not matched to a gene: 9. Assay: immunoSEQ multiplex PCR; the TCRdb copy retains only in-frame clones and omits some. Here the sample spans 250,000 or so clones, roughly 89% being singletons. The clonotype originates from a woman between 35 and 50 years old who had recovered from COVID-19. The rearrangement uses TRBV28 and TRBJ1-1, with 10 bases that match TRBD1. The sequencing sample was made of peripheral blood. The chain's CDR3 is CASTLATGGGTEAFF. CDR3 bases: TGTGCCAGCACCTTAGCGACAGGGGGCGGCACTGAAGCTTTCTTT.